This T cell receptor (beta chain) comes out of a study of CD8 T cell repertoires and HIV-1 epitope variants. For the study at large: An uncultured baseline aliquot held 1M T cells.

This clone came up once. Assay: immunoSEQ multiplex PCR; the TCRdb copy retains only in-frame clones and omits some. The sample lists 90,000 or so clones, around 67% occurring once. Germline values: CDR1 GTSNPN, CDR2 SVGIG (reference sequence). Trimming removed 7 bases at V and 6 bases at J, with 13 bases between. The CDR3 contains 13 residues. The TCR was taken from a male donor with HIV. Sequenced sample: uncultured baseline CD8+ T cells from peripheral blood mononuclear cells (PBMCs). The rearrangement uses TRBV30 and TRBJ1-6, with D possibly being TRBD1 (6 bases). The DNA for the CDR3 is TGTGCCTCAGGGGATGATTTTAATTCACCCCTCCACTTT. It translates to CASGDDFNSPLHF. The full variable domain, in which reference TRBV30 and TRBJ1-6 provide the parts outside the CDR3, is SQTIHQWPATLVQPVGSPLSLECTVEGTSNPNLYWYRQAAGRGLQLLFYSVGIGQISSEVPQNLSASRPQDRQFILSSKKLLLSDSGFYLCASGDDFNSPLHFGNGTRLTVT.